A single sample is the source of the 7 T cell receptor beta chains below, sequenced in a study of T-cell memory formation after mild COVID-19. TCRdb called the 5' RACE reads again in MiXCR, with one record for every CDR3 protein. The sample has approximately 260,000 distinct CDR3 sequences; over 15% are singletons. The sample consisted of PBMCs or a T cell subset sorted from them (not recorded which). The receptor set was obtained from a man aged 18 to 29 who had mild COVID-19 (a few samples of this study predate the infection). Cell type and time point are not known.

V usage is TRBV4-3 and J usage is TRBJ1-6, with TRBD1 matching over 8 bases. CDR3 size: 14 residues. CDR1 is LGHNA, CDR2 YSLEER, per germline. Losses at the gene ends were 9 bases for V and 5 bases for J; bases not matched to a gene: 6. CDR3 bases: TGCGCCAGTACGGACAGGGTGAATAATTCACCCCTCCACTTT. It yields the protein CASTDRVNNSPLHF.

In this sample, this clonotype turned up a few times. This chain links TRBV30 with TRBJ1-6, with D possibly being TRBD1 (5 bases). Germline values: CDR1 GTSNPN, CDR2 SVGIG (reference sequence). Trimming removed 3 bases from V and 9 bases from J, with 18 bases in between. The CDR3 is 15 residues long. The CDR3 coding sequence is TGTGCCTGGAGACCCAGGGATGCGAGGGGTTCACCCCTCCACTTT. This gives the protein CAWRPRDARGSPLHF. Combining the CDR3 with reference TRBV30 and TRBJ1-6 gives the whole variable domain SQTIHQWPATLVQPVGSPLSLECTVEGTSNPNLYWYRQAAGRGLQLLFYSVGIGQISSEVPQNLSASRPQDRQFILSSKKLLLSDSGFYLCAWRPRDARGSPLHFGNGTRLTVT.

A few counts support this clonotype. This rearrangement joins TRBV3-1 to TRBJ1-1; unclear D gene. Germline CDR1 is LGHDT and CDR2 is YNNKEL (reference sequence). The CDR3 contains 13 residues. Trimming pared 5 bases from V and 8 bases from J, leaving 15 bases between. The CDR3 DNA reads TGTGCCAGCAGCAAAAATGATCAGCTCGAAGCTTTCTTT. Protein sequence: CASSKNDQLEAFF.

The table lists this clonotype with many counts. The gene calls are TRBV4-3 and TRBJ1-1; unclear D gene. Looked up from germline, CDR1 is LGHNA and CDR2 is YSLEER. The CDR3 covers 16 residues. V shed 4 bases and J shed 1 base, with 16 bases lying between them. The CDR3: CASSLSPEGRNTEAFF. DNA of the CDR3: TGCGCCAGCAGCCTGAGCCCAGAGGGTCGGAACACTGAAGCTTTCTTT.

V is TRBV12-3 or TRBV12-4 and J is TRBJ1-4, with unresolved D. Trimming cost V 8 bases and J 8 bases, with 18 bases left between them. This CDR3 has 14 amino acids. Here the CDR3 DNA reads TGTGCCAGCGCCCCTTTCCTCGCGGGCGAAAAACTGTTTTTT. Protein product: CASAPFLAGEKLFF.

This clonotype has more than one count but fewer than ten. V and J are TRBV5-1 and TRBJ1-4, with D possibly being TRBD1 (5 bases). V lost 0 bases and J lost 7, with 13 bases in between. Germline lookup yields CDR1 SGHRS and CDR2 YFSETQ. The CDR3 covers 15 residues. The CDR3 nucleotides are TGCGCCAGCAGCTTGGTGGGCAGGGAGACTGAAAAACTGTTTTTT. Amino acid sequence: CASSLVGRETEKLFF.

The chain carries TRBV5-1 and TRBJ2-7, with a possible D match to TRBD1 (5 bases). The germline V and J ends were trimmed by 0 bases and 2 bases, with 9 bases remaining between them. There are 14 residues in the CDR3. Looked up from germline, CDR1 is SGHRS and CDR2 is YFSETQ. This CDR3 reads CASSLDRWTYEQYF. CDR3 coding DNA: TGCGCCAGCAGCTTGGACAGGTGGACCTACGAGCAGTACTTC.